A selection of T cell receptor beta chains follows, all from one sample in a study of cytomegalovirus exposure and HLA in healthy donors. Clones were read by immunoSEQ multiplex PCR, and TCRdb kept only the in-frame ones, dropping some. The sample includes around 92,000 clones, roughly 74% of them seen just once. Sequencing was performed on PBMCs. Receptors were obtained from a female donor in good health and CMV-seropositive. Both conserved end residues are part of each CDR3. A D gene is named only where the DNA matches it firmly. Size tells how often a clone was seen (once, few, many) or the class of an expanded clone, and some rows leave it out.

>.|TRBV6-1|.|TRBJ1-2
CASSGQRGRDGYTF
TGTGCCAGCAGTGGTCAACGGGGGAGGGATGGCTACACCTTC
>.|TRBV7-2|.|TRBJ2-7
CASSRDFGSYEQYF
TGTGCCAGCAGTAGGGACTTTGGCTCCTACGAGCAGTACTTC
>.|TRBV7-2|.|TRBJ1-5
CASSLDPSAAQHF
TGTGCCAGCAGCTTAGATCCGTCGGCGGCCCAGCATTTT
>.|TRBV19|TRBD1|TRBJ1-5
CASTPPQGAQPQHF
TGTGCCAGTACCCCACCCCAGGGGGCCCAGCCCCAGCATTTT
>.|TRBV2|TRBD1|TRBJ1-1
CASRVGQGEAFF
TGTGCCAGCAGGGTGGGACAGGGAGAAGCTTTCTTT
>.|TRBV30|TRBD2|TRBJ2-5
CAWSGGETQYF
TGTGCCTGGAGCGGGGGGGAGACCCAGTACTTC
>.|TRBV7-9|.|TRBJ1-1
CASSPPQGKNTEAFF
TGTGCCAGCAGCCCACCACAGGGCAAGAACACTGAAGCTTTCTTT
>.|TRBV28|.|TRBJ1-1
CASSLGWELRETEAFF
TGTGCCAGCAGTTTAGGGTGGGAATTACGGGAAACTGAAGCTTTCTTT
>few|TRBV14|.|TRBJ1-1
CASSQGWRTSEAFF
TGTGCCAGCAGCCAGGGGTGGAGGACCTCTGAAGCTTTCTTT
>.|TRBV18|TRBD1|TRBJ1-3
CASSPTGAGNTIYF
TGTGCCAGCTCACCGACAGGGGCTGGAAACACCATATATTTT